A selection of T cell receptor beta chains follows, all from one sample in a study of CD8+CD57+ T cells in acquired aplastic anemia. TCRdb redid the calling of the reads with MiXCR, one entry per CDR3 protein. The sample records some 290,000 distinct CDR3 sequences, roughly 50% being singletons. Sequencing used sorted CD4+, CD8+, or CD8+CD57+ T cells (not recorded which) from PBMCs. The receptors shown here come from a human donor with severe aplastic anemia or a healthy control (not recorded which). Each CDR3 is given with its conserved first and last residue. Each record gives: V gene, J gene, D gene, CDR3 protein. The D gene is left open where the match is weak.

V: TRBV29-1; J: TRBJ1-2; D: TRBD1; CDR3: CSSGTGDGTYGYTF
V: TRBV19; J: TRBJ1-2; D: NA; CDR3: CASSQAAYYGYTF
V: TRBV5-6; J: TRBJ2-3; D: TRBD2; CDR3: CASSSAGARDTQYF
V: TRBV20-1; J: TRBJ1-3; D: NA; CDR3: CSAGTGNTIYF
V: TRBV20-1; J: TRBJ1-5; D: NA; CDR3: CKNWQPQHF
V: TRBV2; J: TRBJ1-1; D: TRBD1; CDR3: CASRQGQIMNTEAFF
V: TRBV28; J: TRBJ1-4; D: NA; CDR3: CASSSGGGGNEKLFF
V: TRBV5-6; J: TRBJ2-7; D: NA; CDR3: CASSSAVQKQYF
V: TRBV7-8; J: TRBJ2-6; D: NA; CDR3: CASSLGVRTSGANVLTF
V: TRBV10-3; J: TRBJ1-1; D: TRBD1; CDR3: CASSLGGQVEGTEAFF
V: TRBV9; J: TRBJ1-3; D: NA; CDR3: CASSVGTPNSGNTIYF
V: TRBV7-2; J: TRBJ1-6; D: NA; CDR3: CASSQVTANSPLHF
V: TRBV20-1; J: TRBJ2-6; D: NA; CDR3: CSADGAPPSGANVLTF
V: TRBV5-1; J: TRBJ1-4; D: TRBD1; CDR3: CASVRGTGEKLFF
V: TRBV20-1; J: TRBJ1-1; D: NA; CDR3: CSASPTSGGVNTEAFF
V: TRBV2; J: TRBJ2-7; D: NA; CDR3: CASSQGPTPYEQYF
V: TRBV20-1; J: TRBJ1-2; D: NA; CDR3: CSARVGGDYGYTF
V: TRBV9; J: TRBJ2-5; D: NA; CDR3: CASSVGDEGRETQYF
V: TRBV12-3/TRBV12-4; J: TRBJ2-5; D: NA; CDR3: CASSLSGFEAQYF
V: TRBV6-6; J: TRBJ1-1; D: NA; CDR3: CASSDTGLLKAFF
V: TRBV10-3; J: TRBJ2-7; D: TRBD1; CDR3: CAISVSLRDRSYEQYF
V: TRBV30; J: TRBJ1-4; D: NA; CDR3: CAWSAARWGEKLFF
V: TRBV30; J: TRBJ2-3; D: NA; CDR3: CACTGRGTDTQYF
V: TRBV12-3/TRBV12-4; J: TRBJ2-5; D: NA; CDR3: CASSFLQETQYF
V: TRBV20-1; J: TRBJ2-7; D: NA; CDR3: CSARPPTIFGQYF
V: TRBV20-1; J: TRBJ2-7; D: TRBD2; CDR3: CSERDQKNYEQYF
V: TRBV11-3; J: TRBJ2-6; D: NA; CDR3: CASSRDRTGANVLTF
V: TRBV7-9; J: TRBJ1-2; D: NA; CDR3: CASSHEADYGYTF
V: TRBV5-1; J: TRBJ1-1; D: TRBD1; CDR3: CASSSRDRLLNTEAFF
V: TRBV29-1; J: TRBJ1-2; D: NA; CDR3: CSVAFAFGYTF
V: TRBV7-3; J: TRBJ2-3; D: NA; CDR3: CASSRGLGALSTDTQYF
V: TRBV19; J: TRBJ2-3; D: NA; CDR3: CASRPRRDTDTQYF
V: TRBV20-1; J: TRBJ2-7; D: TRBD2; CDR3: CSARKTGTSGEQYF
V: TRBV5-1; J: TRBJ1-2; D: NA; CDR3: CASSFNGQNYGYTF
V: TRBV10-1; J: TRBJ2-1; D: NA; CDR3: CASSERDTYNEQFF
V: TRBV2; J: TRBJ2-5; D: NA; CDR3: CASRKNQARETQYF
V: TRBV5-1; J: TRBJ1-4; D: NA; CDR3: CASSPTTPPTNEKLFF
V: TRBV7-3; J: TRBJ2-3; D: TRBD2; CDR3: CASRSSGADTQYF
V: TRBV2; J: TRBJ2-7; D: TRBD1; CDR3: CASNPTGAGSYEQYF
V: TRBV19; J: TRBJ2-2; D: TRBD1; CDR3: CASSWGQGARELFF
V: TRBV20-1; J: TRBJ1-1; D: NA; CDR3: CSARGGWNTESFF
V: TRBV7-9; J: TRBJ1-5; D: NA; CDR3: CASSTGTKYQPQHF
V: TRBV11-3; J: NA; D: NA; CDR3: CASSQGLGETQYF
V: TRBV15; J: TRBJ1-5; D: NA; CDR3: CATSRDGDSNQPQHF
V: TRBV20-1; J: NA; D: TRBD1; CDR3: CSARRQGYEQYF
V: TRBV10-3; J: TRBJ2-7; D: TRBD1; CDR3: CAIGTGGYEQYF
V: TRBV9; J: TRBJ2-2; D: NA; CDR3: CASSVVQGHGGELFF
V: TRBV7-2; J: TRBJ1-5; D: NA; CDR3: CASSPPNQPQHF
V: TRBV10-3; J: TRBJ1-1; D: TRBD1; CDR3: CAISAGGQKNTEAFF
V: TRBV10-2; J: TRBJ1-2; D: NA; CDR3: CASSATGPSYGYTF
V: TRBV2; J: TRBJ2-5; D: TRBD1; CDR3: CASQDRSYQETQYF
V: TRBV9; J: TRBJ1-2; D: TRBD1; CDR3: CASSVGGTGWSGYTF
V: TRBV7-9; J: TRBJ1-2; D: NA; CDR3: CASSSEQGNGYTF
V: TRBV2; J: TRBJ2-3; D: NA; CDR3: CVSREDSPTDTQYF
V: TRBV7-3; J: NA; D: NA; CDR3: CASSFPLTRLVSEQFF